This T cell receptor beta chain was identified in a study of blood T cell repertoires in COVID-19. About the study: Specimens from acute and convalescent COVID-19 originated in the United States, Italy and Spain. PBMCs, B-cell-depleted T cells, or T cells provided the cDNA or gDNA that made up the material.

Per the original methods: Counts of nucleated cells, estimated from reference gene primer amplification, were obtained. The data were produced by immunoSEQ multiplex PCR, yet TCRdb's version contains in-frame clones alone and is incomplete. V and J calls and clone size are as listed in that table; D and trimming were resolved from the DNA. The sample consists of approximately 140,000 clones, about three quarters of them appearing once. V was clipped by 2 bases and J by 5 bases; unmatched bases: 4. This CDR3 has 15 residues. Germline CDR1 MNHNS, CDR2 SASEGT. The gene calls are TRBV6-1 and TRBJ2-7; 12 nucleotides line up with TRBD1. This TCR came from a man aged 45-60 years with acute or convalescent COVID-19. Sequenced sample: peripheral blood. DNA of the CDR3: TGTGCCAGCAGTGAAAAGGGACAGGGGGCGGACGAGCAGTACTTC. It is translated as CASSEKGQGADEQYF.